The present TCR beta chain was sequenced within a study of PD-1 blockade in classical Hodgkin lymphoma. Study-wide results and limits: Compared with baseline, CD4+ but not CD8+ TCR diversity had risen significantly by C4D1.

Worth noting for this clone: Its matching antigen is unknown.

Produced via immunoSEQ multiplex PCR; TCRdb's table is partial and in-frame only. This sample carries about 30,000 clones, 71% of them seen once, and the ten largest clones take 2.5% to 3.5%. All patients experienced relapse after autologous stem cell transplantation, and brentuximab vedotin exposure was variable. Sequences were derived from peripheral blood mononuclear cells (PBMCs), sampled before the second cycle of nivolumab. This receptor was identified in a human donor with classical Hodgkin lymphoma.

The CDR3 loop reads CASSEGRGNYGYTF. The CDR3 DNA follows: TGTGCCAGCAGTGAAGGCCGGGGCAACTATGGCTACACCTTC. The chain recombines TRBV6-1 with TRBJ1-2; D is possibly TRBD1 (5 bases). Per germline, CDR1 MNHNS and CDR2 SASEGT. The CDR3 totals 14 residues. V was clipped by 1 base and J by 2 bases, with 8 bases between them.